A selection of T cell receptor beta chains follows, all from one sample in a study of T cells after yellow fever vaccination. TCRdb recomputed calls from the 5' RACE reads with MiXCR, one row per CDR3 protein. The sample includes about 320,000 distinct CDR3 sequences, roughly 4.3% of them seen just once. The sequencing here drew on PBMCs, taken 15 days after the yellow fever booster vaccination. The receptors stem from a man between 18 and 29 years old who received the YFV17D yellow fever vaccine. Both conserved end residues are part of each CDR3. The D gene is left open where the match is weak. The listing skips clone size in some rows; elsewhere it reads once, few, many or a size class.

>TRBV5-1|NA|NA|TRBJ1-6
CASSLLPGKENSPLHF
TGCGCCAGCAGCTTGTTGCCGGGGAAGGAAAATTCACCCCTCCACTTT
>TRBV27|NA|many|TRBJ1-2
CASSPTGAVHYGYTF
TGTGCCAGCAGCCCGACGGGGGCGGTTCACTATGGCTACACCTTC
>TRBV7-2|TRBD1|few|TRBJ1-5
CASSSFPGQGVNQPQHF
TGTGCCAGCAGCTCCTTCCCGGGACAGGGGGTCAATCAGCCCCAGCATTTT
>TRBV7-2|NA|NA|TRBJ1-2
CASSRYTNYGYTF
TGTGCCAGCAGCCGGTATACTAACTATGGCTACACCTTC
>TRBV7-2|NA|many|TRBJ2-4
CASSLAGPRDIQYF
TGTGCCAGCAGCTTAGCAGGCCCTCGGGACATTCAGTACTTC
>TRBV20-1|TRBD1|many|TRBJ1-6
CSALQNRGLGVSPLHF
TGCAGTGCGCTTCAAAACAGGGGGCTGGGCGTTTCACCCCTCCACTTT
>TRBV3-1|TRBD2|few|TRBJ2-3
CASSPGLAQLTDTQYF
TGTGCCAGCAGCCCTGGACTAGCCCAACTCACAGATACGCAGTATTTT
>TRBV12-3/TRBV12-4|TRBD2|many|TRBJ2-7
CASSSSTSGAYEQYF
TGTGCCAGCAGTTCCTCGACTAGCGGGGCCTACGAGCAGTACTTC
>TRBV6-4|TRBD1|many|TRBJ1-5
CASFEGAHPYSNQPQHF
TGTGCCAGCTTTGAGGGGGCCCACCCGTATAGCAATCAGCCCCAGCATTTT
>TRBV6-5|NA|NA|TRBJ1-4
CASSYKRGATLGSGNEKLFF
TGTGCCAGCAGTTACAAACGCGGGGCGACTCTTGGCTCTGGTAATGAAAAACTGTTTTTT
>TRBV15|NA|few|TRBJ1-2
CATSRTFGGQGYTF
TGTGCCACCAGCAGAACTTTCGGGGGGCAAGGCTACACCTTC
>TRBV10-3|TRBD2|few|TRBJ2-3
CAISVESRGGNFNTDTQYF
TGTGCCATCAGTGTGGAGTCCCGGGGGGGTAATTTTAACACAGATACGCAGTATTTT
>TRBV19|TRBD1|few|TRBJ1-1
CASSMLTGGLNTEAFF
TGTGCCAGTAGTATGCTGACAGGGGGATTGAACACTGAAGCTTTCTTT
>TRBV7-2|NA|NA|TRBJ2-5
CASSSTTQGQETQYF
TGTGCCAGCAGCTCCACAACGCAGGGTCAGGAGACCCAGTACTTC
>TRBV28|NA|NA|TRBJ2-1
CASSFRRGGQEFF
TGTGCCAGCAGTTTCCGTCGGGGGGGACAGGAGTTCTTC
>TRBV20-1|NA|NA|TRBJ2-7
CSARDRPSRSEQYF
TGCAGTGCTAGGGATAGGCCTAGCCGGTCCGAGCAGTACTTC
>TRBV12-3/TRBV12-4|NA|NA|TRBJ1-1
CASSLQGYFPEAFF
TGTGCCAGCAGTTTACAGGGTTACTTTCCTGAAGCTTTCTTT
>TRBV29-1|TRBD1|NA|TRBJ1-1
CSVEGYSGGTEAFF
TGCAGCGTTGAAGGGTACTCAGGGGGGACTGAAGCTTTCTTT
>TRBV28|TRBD2|few|TRBJ2-3
CASTNRVGTKARSSTDTQYF
TGTGCCAGCACTAACCGGGTGGGGACTAAAGCCAGAAGCAGCACAGATACGCAGTATTTT
>TRBV11-2|NA|many|TRBJ1-2
CASRATGDYGYTF
TGTGCCAGCAGGGCGACGGGTGACTATGGCTACACCTTC
>TRBV5-6|NA|many|TRBJ1-2
CASSFRYSEGLDGYTF
TGTGCCAGCAGCTTTCGGTACTCGGAAGGGCTTGATGGCTACACCTTC
>TRBV6-5|NA|many|TRBJ2-2
CASRDTDTGELFF
TGTGCCAGCAGGGACACCGACACCGGGGAGCTGTTTTTT
>TRBV24-1|TRBD1|NA|TRBJ2-1
CATSDYTRQGRYNEQFF
TGTGCCACCAGTGATTACACTAGACAGGGTCGGTACAATGAGCAGTTCTTC
>TRBV19|NA|NA|TRBJ2-3
CASQRGPSTDTQYF
TGTGCCAGCCAAAGGGGACCGAGCACAGATACGCAGTATTTT
>TRBV12-3/TRBV12-4|NA|NA|TRBJ2-7
CASSQDLAGISLEQYF
TGTGCCAGCAGTCAAGACCTCGCCGGGATTTCTTTGGAGCAGTACTTC
>TRBV27|NA|NA|TRBJ2-7
CASSLYRVSYEQYF
TGTGCCAGCAGTTTATACAGGGTCTCCTACGAGCAGTACTTC
>TRBV6-5|TRBD2|many|TRBJ2-1
CASSYSSGAYNEQFF
TGTGCCAGCAGTTACAGTAGCGGGGCCTACAATGAGCAGTTCTTC
>TRBV29-1|TRBD1|NA|TRBJ1-2
CSVSRTGGVGGYTF
TGCAGCGTGTCTCGTACAGGGGGCGTAGGGGGCTACACCTTC
>TRBV12-3/TRBV12-4|NA|many|TRBJ1-1
CASSPKTNTEAFF
TGTGCCAGCAGTCCGAAAACGAACACTGAAGCTTTCTTT
>TRBV18|NA|NA|TRBJ2-1
CASSPGAGTAYNEQFF
TGTGCCAGCTCACCAGGGGCGGGGACCGCCTACAATGAGCAGTTCTTC
>TRBV3-1|NA|many|TRBJ2-2
CASSLGSQGYPGELFF
TGTGCCAGCAGCCTTGGGAGTCAGGGGTACCCCGGGGAGCTGTTTTTT
>TRBV5-1|NA|many|TRBJ1-1
CASSFVGGTQSEAFF
TGCGCCAGCAGCTTCGTTGGGGGGACCCAGTCTGAAGCTTTCTTT
>TRBV5-1|NA|many|TRBJ2-7
CASSLDWAVKTYEQYF
TGCGCCAGCAGCTTGGATTGGGCAGTAAAAACCTACGAGCAGTACTTC
>TRBV5-5|NA|many|TRBJ2-3
CASSPIHSRDTQYF
TGTGCCAGCAGCCCGATTCACTCGAGGGATACGCAGTATTTT
>TRBV5-1|NA|many|TRBJ1-2
CASGPPGRLVGYTF
TGCGCCAGCGGACCTCCGGGGAGGCTCGTTGGCTACACCTTC
>TRBV5-6|TRBD1|many|TRBJ1-2
CASSLTTGGVYGYTF
TGTGCCAGCAGCCTTACGACAGGGGGCGTCTATGGCTACACCTTC
>TRBV15|TRBD2|NA|TRBJ2-1
CATSPSPPSNGGASYNEQFF
TGTGCCACCAGCCCCAGCCCACCCTCGAACGGGGGGGCATCCTACAATGAGCAGTTCTTC
>TRBV4-3|TRBD1|NA|TRBJ1-2
CASSQDREDRVGYTF
TGCGCCAGCAGCCAAGATCGGGAGGACAGGGTCGGCTACACCTTC
>TRBV9|TRBD1|NA|TRBJ1-4
CASSSRQGNGEEKLFF
TGTGCCAGCAGCTCCCGACAGGGGAATGGGGAAGAAAAACTGTTTTTT
>TRBV7-6|NA|many|TRBJ1-3
CASSLEGTGNTIYF
TGTGCCAGCAGCTTAGAGGGGACTGGAAACACCATATATTTT
>TRBV11-2|NA|many|TRBJ2-1
CASSLGDFTSGQFF
TGTGCCAGCAGCTTAGGAGACTTCACCTCCGGGCAGTTCTTC
>TRBV5-1|TRBD1|few|TRBJ1-6
CASSLGTGSPPLHF
TGCGCCAGCAGCTTGGGGACAGGGTCCCCACCCCTCCACTTT
>TRBV7-2|NA|few|TRBJ2-3
CASSFGPPDTQYF
TGTGCCAGCAGCTTTGGCCCGCCAGATACGCAGTATTTT
>TRBV12-3/TRBV12-4|TRBD1|NA|TRBJ2-3
CASSSDRGTQYF
TGTGCCAGCAGTTCCGACAGGGGTACGCAGTATTTT
>TRBV5-1|NA|NA|TRBJ1-6
CASAYSRRSGDSPLHF
TGCGCCAGCGCCTACAGCCGGCGTTCTGGGGATTCACCCCTCCACTTT
>TRBV7-2|NA|NA|TRBJ2-3
CASSLRRFPDTQYF
TGTGCCAGCAGCTTAAGGAGGTTCCCAGATACGCAGTATTTT
>TRBV6-2/TRBV6-3|TRBD2|many|TRBJ2-3
CASGEAGANTDTQYF
TGTGCCAGCGGGGAAGCGGGGGCCAACACAGATACGCAGTATTTT
>TRBV20-1|TRBD2|many|TRBJ2-3
CSGTSGGDTQYF
TGCAGTGGAACTAGCGGGGGAGATACGCAGTATTTT
>TRBV7-9|NA|many|TRBJ2-2
CARGRVTGELFF
TGTGCCAGGGGTCGGGTCACCGGGGAGCTGTTTTTT